This T cell receptor beta chain was recorded in a study of response to subunit inactivated influenza vaccine (dated by TCRdb to 2017 to 2018). Some background on the complete study: Deep quantitative T cell receptor repertoire profiling was used in the study to track responses to a trivalent subunit inactivated influenza vaccine.

The investigation overall reported the following: The authors suggested that each seasonal influenza vaccination may recruit only a limited number of new T cells.

A remark on this clonotype: This clone's antigen is unknown. Per-nucleotide qualities are absent, and no much larger clonotype sits a single base away.

The library was produced with RT-PCR. The sequencer listed for this sample is Illumina HiSeq 2500. The raw public reads went through TCRdb reprocessing: fastp at Q25, MiXCR clone calling, in-frame beta chains kept. Merged by CDR3 protein, the rows form single entries marked with the most common genes and DNA. In this sample the table shows approximately 570,000 distinct CDR3 sequences, 7.6% of which occur a single time. The biggest ten clones account for around 13% of the sample. The sequencing here drew on PBMCs from blood, taken less than 25 months after vaccination. The sequence derives from a man between 50 and 69 years old who received an inactivated influenza vaccine. Donor details come from another sample of the same person, matched by shared clones.

The DNA is as follows: TGTGCCAGCACCCCCAGGGGGCAGGGCACAGATACGCAGTATTTT. It is translated as CASTPRGQGTDTQYF. The chain was built from TRBV6-1 and TRBJ2-3, and 8 bases in between align with TRBD1. The CDR3 goes from the cysteine to the phenylalanine over 15 residues. Only the CDR3 portion is preserved as DNA: 45 bases, with reading frame beginning at the first base. CDR1 MNHNS and CDR2 SASEGT were looked up in the germline V gene. The V end gives up 7 bases and the J end 1 base, leaving 7 bases in the junction not matched to a gene.